The 9 T cell receptor beta chains below were found in one sample sequenced in a study of Ad26.COV2.S vaccination and SARS-CoV-2 variants. The assay was immunoSEQ multiplex PCR, and TCRdb's table has in-frame clones only and misses some. The sample shows 200,000 to 250,000 clones, 88% of them seen only once. Treatment noted: some 19 received Ad26.COV2.S at low or high dose, single or two shots; 5 received placebo; per-sample allocation not given. The study sampled participants on day 63 after the first vaccine or placebo injection. The sample here was peripheral blood, taken in a trial of Ad26.COV2.S vaccine versus placebo. The receptors were sampled from a person between 18 and 59 years old who received the Ad26.COV2.S COVID-19 vaccine or a placebo.

The chain couples TRBV24-1 to TRBJ2-2; TRBD2 aligns across 14 bases. The CDR3 is 17 residues long. From germline, CDR1 is KGHDR and CDR2 SFDVKD. V gave up 4 bases and J gave up 7 bases; unmatched junction bases: 7. The CDR3 region has the DNA TGTGCCACCAGTGACCCGGGGACTAGCGGGAGAGGCGGGGAGCTGTTTTTT. It encodes CATSDPGTSGRGGELFF.

The chain couples TRBV5-5 to TRBJ1-2; D not resolved. Trimming removed 1 base at V and 6 bases at J, with 10 bases between. The CDR3 covers 13 residues. CDR1 and CDR2 from the germline V gene are SGHKS and YYEKEE (reference sequence). The CDR3 DNA follows: TGTGCCAGCAGCTTGTGGGCGGATAATGGCTACACCTTC. This encodes CASSLWADNGYTF.

V and J are TRBV12-2 and TRBJ2-1. TRBV12-2 is a pseudogene segment. The CDR3 has 16 amino acids. For the CDR3, the DNA is TGTGCAAGTCGACCTACGAGTAGTCGCTGGCACAATGAGCAGTTCTTC. Protein sequence: CASRPTSSRWHNEQFF.

The chain is built from TRBV15 and TRBJ2-7, with a tentative D call TRBD1 (6 bases). Germline loops: CDR1 LNHNV, CDR2 YYDKDF (reference sequence). Trimming cost V 1 base and J 0 bases, with 13 bases left between them. The CDR3 has 16 amino acids. DNA for the CDR3: TGTGCCACCAGCAGAGCTACAGGGATCAGCTCCTACGAGCAGTACTTC. Protein: CATSRATGISSYEQYF. Full variable domain (remainder filled in from reference TRBV15 and TRBJ2-7): DAMVIQNPRYQVTQFGKPVTLSCSQTLNHNVMYWYQQKSSQAPKLLFHYYDKDFNNEADTPDNFQSRRPNTSFCFLDIRSPGLGDTAMYLCATSRATGISSYEQYFGPGTRLTVT.

CDR3 nucleotide sequence: TGTGCCAGTAGTCTCTCCCTTCGCTCTGGAAACACCATATATTTT. Translated, it gives CASSLSLRSGNTIYF. This sequence joins TRBV19 and TRBJ1-3; no reliable D call. The length of the CDR3 is 15 residues. Germline lookup yields CDR1 LNHDA and CDR2 SQIVND (reference sequence). V was cut by 5 bases and J by 0 bases, with 11 bases left in between.

DNA for the CDR3: TGTGCCAGCAGCCCCGGCTCCGGCGCGGGACCCCTGGAGCAGTACTTC. It translates to CASSPGSGAGPLEQYF. The chain uses TRBV7-2 and TRBJ2-7, with D possibly TRBD2 on 6 matching bases. Trimming shortened V by 5 bases and J by 7 bases, and 24 bases separated the two germline ends. The CDR3 consists of 16 residues. Germline values: CDR1 SGHTA, CDR2 FQGNSA.

CDR3 bases: TGTGCCAGCAGAGAGGAGGGGGTAGAGCAGTACTTC. Residues: CASREEGVEQYF. J is TRBJ2-7 and V is TRBV11-2; D may match TRBD1 or TRBD2 (6 bases each). CDR3 length equals 12 residues. Trimming stripped 6 bases from V and 7 bases from J, with 13 bases between. Germline V CDR1 and CDR2: SGHAT, FQNNGV.

The chain joins TRBV15 to TRBJ2-7, with 9 bases matching TRBD2. The V segment lost 0 bases and the J segment 3 bases; nucleotides outside the gene matches: 0. Germline V CDR1 and CDR2: LNHNV, YYDKDF (reference sequence). CDR3 length: 14 amino acids. The CDR3 loop reads CATSRDSGGYEQYF. CDR3 sequence (DNA): TGTGCCACCAGCAGAGATAGCGGGGGCTACGAGCAGTACTTC.

The chain has TRBV18 and TRBJ1-5; 10 nucleotides agree with TRBD1. Germline lookup yields CDR1 KGHSH and CDR2 LQKENI. This CDR3 has 14 residues. The V gene end was trimmed by 3 bases and the J gene end by 8 bases; junction bases not matched to a gene: 4. In DNA, the CDR3 is TGTGCCAGCTCACCGACAGGGGGCGGAGAGCCCCAGCATTTT. It translates to CASSPTGGGEPQHF.